This T cell receptor (beta chain) came from a study of blood T cell repertoires in COVID-19 (dated by TCRdb to about 2020). For the study in its entirety: Samples from collaborators originated in the United States, Italy and Spain and spanned both the acute and convalescent phases of COVID-19. HLA class I and class II types, where available, came from metadata supplied by the sample provider rather than from assay-based typing. Samples were obtained from the ongoing ImmuneRACE study (first 160 participants) and from 1,254 subjects provided by 6 global collaborators. The prospective study material was composed of cDNA or gDNA derived from T cells, B-cell-depleted T cells, or PBMCs. A freely available public database, intended as a resource for researchers studying the immune response to SARS-CoV-2, is where the repertoires were released. A de-identified subject ID, COVID-19 status, age in years and sex were almost always included in the sample metadata. The dataset comprised deeply sampled blood TCRbeta repertoires from subjects exposed to, actively infected with, or recovered from COVID-19. What the authors observed across the whole study: The quantity of clinical and demographic metadata differed by source and by participant and was supplied without curation.

About this clone itself: Its binding antigen is unknown. Per-base qualities were not stored, and no clone one base away is much larger.

Each collaborating institution followed its own protocols to collect whole blood in K2EDTA tubes. For TCRbeta analysis, collaborators shipped samples as frozen whole blood, isolated PBMCs, or DNA extracted from either of those sample types. CDR1 and CDR2 are drawn from the germline V gene (reference sequence): LGHDT, YNNKEL. V is clipped by 2 bases and J by 7 bases, and the sequence between their germline boundaries is 18 bases long. The cysteine opens and the phenylalanine closes a CDR3 of 16 amino acids. CDR3 DNA is the only sequence kept; it has 48 bases, read in frame from the first base. TCRbeta CDR3 regions were amplified from genomic DNA using the immunoSEQ Assay, a bias-controlled multiplex PCR. The authors' pipeline ran thus. The number of nucleated cells in each sample was estimated from the amplification of reference gene primers within the assay. To quantify the absolute abundance of each unique TCRbeta CDR3 rearrangement, sequence reads were collapsed and filtered. For each sample, productive Simpson clonality was calculated by taking the square root of Simpson's diversity index across productive rearrangements. TCRdb carries this immuneACCESS record with in-frame sequences only. Its versions omit some clonotypes, under half of them owing to an unresolved V gene in the studies checked, with the rest unexplained. V and J calls and clone size are those listed in that table; D and trimming were worked out from the DNA. The sample records roughly 190,000 clones, roughly three quarters of which are singletons. The ten top clones hold approximately 8.6% of the sample.

This clonotype originated in a woman between 50 and 59 years old with active or convalescent COVID-19. Sequenced material: peripheral blood. The V and J segments used are TRBV3-1 (or the pseudogene TRBV3-2) and TRBJ1-5; a tentative D match to TRBD1 spans 5 bases. The DNA reads as follows: TGTGCCAGCAGCCAAAACCCCGGGGGGGGAGGACAGCCCCAGCATTTT. Its translation reads: CASSQNPGGGGQPQHF.